The table lists the clone carrying this T cell receptor beta chain with a few counts. Its antigen is not identified. This record comes from a study of cytomegalovirus exposure and HLA in healthy donors. Study-level points and caveats: Reports indicated that the classifier achieved high specificity and sensitivity in diagnosing cytomegalovirus status. As a later analysis revealed, most CMV-associated TCR beta chains appeared HLA-restricted. The study listed approximately 160 cytomegalovirus-associated TCR beta chains. Earlier results showed most TCR beta V segments being productive about 87% or about 30% of the time.

Both 60 Vbeta primers and 13 Jbeta primers went into the PCR. Sequencing was performed with immunoSEQ multiplex PCR; in TCRdb, only in-frame clones are kept and a portion is missing. The table records 90,000 to 140,000 clones, about 12% of them present only once. The germline CDR1 and CDR2 sequences are SEHNR and FQNEAQ (reference sequence). The CDR3 runs 15 residues. After removal of 5 bases from V and 6 bases from J, the junction contained 6 bases not matched to a gene. The V call is TRBV7-9, the J call TRBJ1-4; 10 bases map to TRBD1. Specimen: PBMCs. The source is a man in his forties in good health and CMV-seropositive. This CDR3 is CASSLGTGADEKLFF. The CDR3 DNA sequence: TGTGCCAGCAGCCTGGGGACAGGGGCGGATGAAAAACTGTTTTTT.